This is a list of T cell receptor beta chains from one sample in a study of T cell repertoires in cytomegalovirus infection. TCRdb processed the reads anew with MiXCR; each CDR3 protein has one entry. Among hundreds of thousands of distinct CDR3 sequences, roughly a third were seen once, and the ten largest hold 17%. No antigens are known for them. The material was cultured PBMCs, obtained from culture after CMV antigen stimulation. All receptors come from a human donor in good health (CMV status not recorded). Some clones in this sample may be carry-over from other donors' samples. CDR3s include the opening cysteine and the closing phenylalanine or tryptophan. The D gene is left open where the match is weak. Rows give clone size only sometimes, using once, few, many, or a class for an expanded clone.

many TRBD2 TRBJ2-1 TRBV7-8 CASSLGLGSGRSSYNEQFF TGTGCCAGCAGCTTAGGGTTGGGTAGCGGGAGGAGCTCCTACAATGAGCAGTTCTTC
few TRBD1 TRBJ1-4 TRBV12-3/TRBV12-4 CASSLSGQGGKLFF TGTGCCAGCAGTTTATCCGGACAGGGGGGAAAACTGTTTTTT
- - TRBJ2-1 TRBV19 CASSIDPGANNEQFF TGTGCCAGTAGTATAGATCCAGGGGCTAACAATGAGCAGTTCTTC
- TRBD2 TRBJ2-5 TRBV28 CATNRSGPQETQYF TGTGCCACCAACCGTAGCGGGCCCCAAGAGACCCAGTACTTC
many - TRBJ2-7 TRBV7-7 CASSPGAGAGRFEREQYF TGTGCCAGCAGCCCTGGAGCTGGAGCAGGACGTTTTGAACGCGAGCAGTACTTC
- TRBD2 TRBJ2-5 TRBV5-6 CASSFRTSGRRKTQYF TGTGCCAGCAGCTTTAGGACTAGCGGGAGGAGGAAGACCCAGTACTTC
- TRBD1 TRBJ1-1 TRBV4-3 CASSTDRVAFF TGCGCCAGCAGTACAGACAGGGTAGCTTTCTTT
few - TRBJ1-3 TRBV13 CASSLEVGNTIYF TGTGCCAGCAGCTTGGAAGTGGGAAACACCATATATTTT
- - TRBJ2-2 TRBV6-1 CASLPRTRQSGELFF TGTGCCAGCCTTCCCCGTACAAGGCAGTCCGGGGAGCTGTTTTTT
- - TRBJ1-1 TRBV6-6 CASSVRGQSTEAFF TGTGCCAGCAGTGTAAGAGGCCAAAGCACTGAAGCTTTCTTT
- - TRBJ1-5 TRBV20-1 CSASPWGDGNQPQHF TGCAGTGCTAGCCCCTGGGGCGATGGCAATCAGCCCCAGCATTTT
- TRBD2 TRBJ2-7 TRBV20-1 CSARTTSGRYEQYF TGCAGTGCTAGAACGACTAGCGGGAGGTACGAGCAGTACTTC
few - TRBJ2-7 TRBV7-8 CASSRRTESYEQYF TGTGCCAGCAGTCGAAGGACAGAGTCCTACGAGCAGTACTTC
few TRBD2 TRBJ2-2 TRBV7-3 CASSLNSGRASGELFF TGTGCCAGCAGCTTAAATAGCGGGAGGGCGAGCGGGGAGCTGTTTTTT
many - TRBJ1-5 TRBV7-2 CASSSDGQYNQPQHF TGTGCCAGCAGCTCCGATGGACAGTACAATCAGCCCCAGCATTTT
few TRBD1 TRBJ2-2 TRBV19 CASSMIAGTGIRTGELFF TGTGCCAGTAGTATGATAGCCGGGACAGGGATAAGGACCGGGGAGCTGTTTTTT
few - TRBJ1-5 TRBV12-3/TRBV12-4 CASSPGQATQHF TGTGCCAGCAGTCCGGGACAAGCAACACAGCATTTT
- - TRBJ2-3 TRBV19 CASSSRSSTDTQYF TGTGCCAGTAGTTCCCGCAGTAGCACAGATACGCAGTATTTT
few - TRBJ2-1 TRBV19 CATSDRYNEQFF TGTGCCACCTCGGACAGATACAATGAGCAGTTCTTC
- - TRBJ2-5 TRBV29-1 CSARSRWETQYF TGCAGCGCCCGTAGTAGGTGGGAGACCCAGTACTTC
many TRBD2 TRBJ2-1 TRBV7-2 CASSLGGGRASGLWFF TGTGCCAGCAGCTTAGGAGGCGGGAGGGCTTCGGGTTTGTGGTTCTTC
- - TRBJ2-1 TRBV20-1 CSAPTPNEQFF TGCAGTGCCCCCACCCCCAATGAGCAGTTCTTC
- TRBD1 TRBJ2-4 TRBV28 CASSPGTGINIQYF TGTGCCAGCAGCCCCGGGACAGGGATAAACATTCAGTACTTC
- - TRBJ2-1 TRBV19 CASSIGAQSLFF TGTGCCAGTAGTATTGGAGCCCAAAGTCTGTTCTTC
- - TRBJ1-1 TRBV28 CASSSHGGTEAFF TGTGCCAGCAGTTCCCACGGTGGTACTGAAGCTTTCTTT
- TRBD2 TRBJ2-7 TRBV29-1 CSATGLAGGERYEQYF TGCAGCGCAACTGGACTAGCGGGAGGTGAACGGTACGAGCAGTACTTC
- - TRBJ1-2 TRBV19 CASSSGTPNYGYTF TGTGCCAGTAGTTCCGGGACACCTAACTATGGCTACACCTTC
few TRBD1 TRBJ2-1 TRBV12-3/TRBV12-4 CASRNRDRGPQSEDNEQFF TGTGCCAGCAGGAACCGGGACAGGGGGCCCCAGAGCGAGGACAATGAGCAGTTCTTC
few - TRBJ2-4 TRBV27 CASSLPHIQYF TGTGCCAGCAGTTTACCGCACATTCAGTACTTC
few - TRBJ2-1 TRBV4-1 CASSQDPSPEQFF TGCGCCAGCAGCCAAGATCCTTCACCTGAGCAGTTCTTC
- TRBD2 TRBJ2-1 TRBV4-1 CASSQALAGGYNEQFF TGCGCCAGCAGCCAAGCACTAGCGGGAGGCTACAATGAGCAGTTCTTC
- TRBD2 TRBJ2-3 TRBV7-2 CASSPWREDTQYF TGTGCCAGCAGCCCCTGGCGGGAGGATACGCAGTATTTT
- TRBD2 TRBJ2-5 TRBV5-1 CASSTSGTSEETQYF TGCGCCAGCAGTACTAGCGGGACCAGTGAAGAGACCCAGTACTTC
- - TRBJ1-5 TRBV7-8 CASSFGEYPQHF TGTGCCAGCAGCTTTGGAGAGTACCCCCAGCATTTT
- - TRBJ1-2 TRBV19 CASSIPYGYTF TGTGCCAGTAGTATACCTTATGGCTACACCTTC
few - TRBJ1-5 TRBV6-1 CASSPRPNQPQHF TGTGCCAGCAGTCCTCGTCCCAATCAGCCCCAGCATTTT
few - TRBJ1-1 TRBV6-1 CASRPGTLVTEAFF TGTGCCAGCAGACCCGGGACACTTGTCACTGAAGCTTTCTTT
- - TRBJ2-3 TRBV15 CATSRDYLETDTQYF TGTGCCACCAGCAGAGACTACCTAGAGACAGATACGCAGTATTTT
many - TRBJ1-2 TRBV7-2 CASSLEAGLNYGYTF TGTGCCAGCAGCTTAGAAGCGGGACTTAACTATGGCTACACCTTC
few TRBD2 TRBJ2-7 TRBV2 CATKTSGLSYEQYF TGTGCCACCAAGACTAGCGGATTGTCCTACGAGCAGTACTTC
few TRBD2 TRBJ2-1 TRBV15 CATGDIAGGFNEQFF TGTGCCACCGGGGATATAGCGGGTGGATTTAATGAGCAGTTCTTC